The 29 T cell receptor beta chains listed next were all sequenced from one sample in a study of blood T cell repertoires in COVID-19. Assay used: immunoSEQ multiplex PCR; TCRdb lists only in-frame clones, some missing. This table holds 400,000 to 450,000 clones, about 87% found once. The sequenced sample consisted of peripheral blood. These receptors were collected from a woman aged 45 to 65 with COVID-19, enrolled during active disease.

This clone was recorded once. The chain carries TRBV6-2 or TRBV6-3 and TRBJ1-1, with D possibly matching TRBD1 (5 bases). This CDR3 spans 13 amino acids. The germline V and J ends were trimmed by 4 bases and 4 bases, with 10 bases remaining between them. Germline V gives CDR1 MNHEY, CDR2 SVGEGT. CDR3 in amino acids: CASSLEGPTEAFF. The CDR3, as DNA: TGTGCCAGCAGTTTGGAGGGGCCCACTGAAGCTTTCTTT.

The chain links TRBV19 to TRBJ1-1; tentative D call: TRBD1 (6 bases). Trimming shortened V by 3 bases and J by 2 bases, and 13 bases separated the two germline ends. From germline, CDR1 is LNHDA and CDR2 SQIVND (reference sequence). The CDR3 covers 15 residues. This CDR3 reads CASSILGTKNTEAFF. The CDR3 DNA reads TGTGCCAGTAGTATCCTCGGGACAAAAAACACTGAAGCTTTCTTT.

The J gene is TRBJ2-7, the V gene TRBV28, with D maybe TRBD1 (6 bases). Trimming pared 4 bases from V and 0 bases from J, leaving 10 bases between. CDR1 and CDR2 (germline): MDHEN, SYDVKM. CDR3 length equals 14 residues. The CDR3, as DNA: TGTGCCAGCAGTTATTCCAGGGGCTCCTACGAGCAGTACTTC. Amino acids: CASSYSRGSYEQYF.

This chain links TRBV29-1 with TRBJ2-7, with unresolved D. V lost 7 bases and J 2 bases, leaving 12 bases between the germline ends. In germline, CDR1 is SQVTM, CDR2 ANQGSEA. The CDR3 runs to 12 residues. CDR3 amino acids: CSARTQTYEQYF. In nucleotides, the CDR3 is TGCAGCGCCCGCACACAGACCTACGAGCAGTACTTC.

This clone has a count of ten or more. The chain carries TRBV7-9 and TRBJ2-2, with D possibly matching TRBD2 (6 bases). Germline CDR1 SEHNR, CDR2 FQNEAQ (reference sequence). The V end lost 5 bases, the J end lost 0 bases, and 10 bases lay between the germline ends. The CDR3 length is 15 residues. CDR3 sequence reads: CASSAAGPNTGELFF. CDR3 bases: TGTGCCAGCAGCGCCGCGGGGCCGAACACCGGGGAGCTGTTTTTT.

The CDR3 sequence is CASSARLAEEQYF. CDR3 bases: TGCGCCAGCAGCGCTCGACTGGCGGAGGAGCAGTACTTC. The chain employs TRBV10-1 and TRBJ2-7; D gene uncertain. With 6 bases removed from V and 7 bases from J, the gap between germline ends came to 16 bases. CDR3 size: 13 residues. Per germline, CDR1 WNHNN and CDR2 SYGVQD (reference sequence).

The V gene is TRBV6-6, the J gene TRBJ2-1; no firm D call. This CDR3 spans 14 amino acids. The V end lost 6 bases, the J end lost 1 base, and 10 bases lay between the germline ends. The germline CDR1 and CDR2 sequences are MNHNY and SVGAGI (reference sequence). Here the CDR3 reads CASRRDTSYNEQFF. The CDR3 nucleotides are TGTGCCAGCAGAAGAGACACATCCTACAATGAGCAGTTCTTC.

The CDR3 loop reads CASSSEAYGYTF. CDR3 nucleotides: TGTGCCAGCAGCAGCGAAGCCTATGGCTACACCTTC. The V call is TRBV7-9, the J call TRBJ1-2; D ambiguous. V was cut by 5 bases and J by 4 bases, with 8 bases left in between. The length of the CDR3 is 12 residues. The germline V gene encodes CDR1 SEHNR and CDR2 FQNEAQ (reference sequence).

This clone was observed once. The V and J genes are TRBV6-5 and TRBJ1-2, with 7 positions matching TRBD1. The CDR3 totals 14 residues. Trimming at V came to 4 bases and at J to 1 base, leaving 3 bases not matched to a gene. Germline loops: CDR1 MNHEY, CDR2 SVGAGI. CDR3 DNA: TGTGCCAGCAGTTGGACAGGTCTTAACTATGGCTACACCTTC. Encoded protein: CASSWTGLNYGYTF.

The chain has TRBV7-9 and TRBJ2-1; no definite D call. The CDR3 has 9 amino acids. Germline CDR1 and CDR2: SEHNR and FQNEAQ (reference sequence). The ends were cut back, 11 bases at V and 9 bases at J, with 8 bases in the middle. The CDR3 DNA is TGTGCCTGTAGTGGTGAGCAGTTCTTC. Translation gives CACSGEQFF. The whole variable domain, remainder taken from reference TRBV7-9 and TRBJ2-1, is DTGVSQNPRHKITKRGQNVTFRCDPISEHNRLYWYRQTLGQGPEFLTYFQNEAQLEKSRLLSDRFSAERPKGSFSTLEIQRTEQGDSAMYLCACSGEQFFGPGTRLTVL.

The chain employs TRBV11-2 and TRBJ2-1; 8 nucleotides align to TRBD2. The CDR3 is made up of 16 amino acids. Per germline, CDR1 SGHAT and CDR2 FQNNGV. Trimming took 4 bases from V and 6 from J; bases not matched to a gene: 11. Here the CDR3 DNA reads TGTGCCAGCAGCTCCGCCGGGGGGGTGTTCGCCAATGAGCAGTTCTTC. Protein: CASSSAGGVFANEQFF.

This clone was seen more than once but under ten times. The rearrangement links TRBV12-5 to TRBJ1-1, with D uncertain. The CDR3 length is 14 residues. Trimming stripped 2 bases from V and 5 bases from J, with 12 bases between. CDR1 is LGHNT and CDR2 is FRNRAP in the germline V gene. DNA of the CDR3: TGTGCTAGTGGTTTGACCCGTCGAGATACTGAAGCTTTCTTT. Protein sequence: CASGLTRRDTEAFF.

The chain uses TRBV30 and TRBJ1-2, with D hard to call. The ends were cut back, 7 bases at V and 8 bases at J, with 17 bases in the middle. This CDR3 is built from 12 residues. CDR1 is GTSNPN and CDR2 is SVGIG in the germline V gene (reference sequence). This CDR3 is CASRLGSVGYTF. CDR3 nucleotides: TGTGCCTCCCGGTTAGGGAGCGTAGGCTACACCTTC.

The genes are TRBV15 and TRBJ1-1, with unresolved D. Trimming removed 0 bases at V and 5 bases at J, with 16 bases between. Germline V gives CDR1 LNHNV, CDR2 YYDKDF (reference sequence). The CDR3 contains 16 residues. The DNA of the CDR3 is TGTGCCACCAGCAGAGATCTTCGGGGAGAGGGAACTGAAGCTTTCTTT. This sequence encodes CATSRDLRGEGTEAFF.

The chain couples TRBV4-2 to TRBJ2-2; a possible D gene is TRBD1 (6 bases). There are 14 residues in the CDR3. V was trimmed by 3 bases and J by 7 bases, leaving 12 bases between them. The germline V gene has CDR1 LGHNA and CDR2 YNFKEQ. For the CDR3, the DNA is TGTGCCAGCAGCCACAGGGGCCGGGGCGGGGAGCTGTTTTTT. Protein sequence: CASSHRGRGGELFF.

This chain links TRBV5-1 with TRBJ2-1; a possible D gene is TRBD1 (5 bases). Germline V gene lookup returns CDR1 SGHRS and CDR2 YFSETQ. The CDR3 length is 15 residues. V was pared by 1 base and J by 5 bases, with 13 bases between. The CDR3 DNA is TGCGCCAGCAGCTTGAGAGGACCCAGGGACAATGAGCAGTTCTTC. It translates to CASSLRGPRDNEQFF. Looking up the rest from reference TRBV5-1 and TRBJ2-1 gives the full variable domain: KAGVTQTPRYLIKTRGQQVTLSCSPISGHRSVSWYQQTPGQGLQFLFEYFSETQRNKGNFPGRFSGRQFSNSRSEMNVSTLELGDSALYLCASSLRGPRDNEQFFGPGTRLTVL.

The CDR3 loop is CASSSLRRGLGGNQPQHF. CDR3 bases: TGTGCCAGCAGTTCCCTTAGGCGGGGGTTAGGGGGCAATCAGCCCCAGCATTTT. The chain employs TRBV27 and TRBJ1-5, with D maybe TRBD1 (5 bases). Trimming stripped 4 bases from V and 2 bases from J, with 21 bases between. Germline assignment: CDR1 MNHEY and CDR2 SMNVEV (reference sequence). This CDR3 has 18 residues.

The chain uses TRBV4-1 and TRBJ1-3; TRBD1 matches at 7 bases. The length of the CDR3 is 16 residues. The ends lost 3 bases at V and 8 bases at J; junction bases unmatched: 13. The germline gives CDR1 MGHRA, CDR2 YSYEKL. In DNA form, the CDR3 reads TGCGCCAGCAGCCATATAGGAGGGACAGTAGGAGACACCATATATTTT. It is translated as CASSHIGGTVGDTIYF.

V usage is TRBV6-5 and J usage is TRBJ1-1; 8 nucleotides line up with TRBD1. This CDR3 is 13 amino acids long. CDR1 is MNHEY, CDR2 SVGAGI, per germline. The V and J ends lost 5 bases and 9 bases, in that order; junction bases with no gene match: 8. The CDR3 sequence: CASSPDRGIKAFF. In DNA form, the CDR3 reads TGTGCCAGCAGTCCCGACAGGGGAATTAAAGCTTTCTTT.

The V call is TRBV2, the J call TRBJ2-1; D might be TRBD1 (6 bases). The CDR3 contains 15 residues. Trimming took 7 bases from V and 0 from J, leaving 13 bases between them. From germline, CDR1 is SNHLY and CDR2 FYNNEI. Here the CDR3 DNA reads TGTGCCAGCACCGCGAGGGGGAGCTCCTACAATGAGCAGTTCTTC. Translating it yields CASTARGSSYNEQFF.

The chain is built from TRBV28 and TRBJ1-4, with D hard to call. V lost 11 bases and J lost 8, with 12 bases in between. From germline, CDR1 is MDHEN and CDR2 SYDVKM. The CDR3 has 11 amino acids. The CDR3 nucleotides are TGTGCCGGAAGCGACGGGGAAAAACTGTTTTTT. Translation gives CAGSDGEKLFF. Complete variable domain (other parts from reference TRBV28 and TRBJ1-4): DVKVTQSSRYLVKRTGEKVFLECVQDMDHENMFWYRQDPGLGLRLIYFSYDVKMKEKGDIPEGYSVSREKKERFSLILESASTNQTSMYLCAGSDGEKLFFGSGTQLSVL.

V and J are TRBV11-1 and TRBJ2-4, with 7 bases that match TRBD1. V was clipped by 3 bases and J by 0 bases; unmatched bases: 5. The CDR3 is made up of 16 amino acids. Germline-derived CDR1 and CDR2 are SGHAT and FQDESV (reference sequence). CDR3 coding DNA: TGTGCCAGCAGCTTCAGTAGGGGGCTAGCCAAAAACATTCAGTACTTC. Its translation: CASSFSRGLAKNIQYF.

The chain links TRBV18 to TRBJ2-6; D is uncertain. Germline values: CDR1 KGHSH, CDR2 LQKENI. The CDR3 is made up of 14 amino acids. Trimming cost V 4 bases and J 0 bases, with 4 bases left between them. The CDR3 region has the DNA TGTGCCAGCTCACGGGCCTCTGGGGCCAACGTCCTGACTTTC. It is translated as CASSRASGANVLTF.

The chain employs TRBV28 and TRBJ1-5; 9 positions match TRBD1. The V segment lost 6 bases and the J segment 9 bases; nucleotides outside the gene matches: 15. Germline values: CDR1 MDHEN, CDR2 SYDVKM. This CDR3 is built from 16 residues. This CDR3 is CASSLGLTGGGSPQHF. CDR3 coding DNA: TGTGCCAGCAGCTTGGGATTAACAGGGGGCGGGTCGCCCCAGCATTTT. The entire variable domain, with the rest obtained from reference TRBV28 and TRBJ1-5, is as follows: DVKVTQSSRYLVKRTGEKVFLECVQDMDHENMFWYRQDPGLGLRLIYFSYDVKMKEKGDIPEGYSVSREKKERFSLILESASTNQTSMYLCASSLGLTGGGSPQHFGDGTRLSIL.

The chain couples TRBV19 to TRBJ2-1, with D perhaps TRBD2 (5 bases). This CDR3 region has 14 residues. The germline V gene has CDR1 LNHDA and CDR2 SQIVND (reference sequence). Trimming shortened V by 1 base and J by 5 bases, and 9 bases separated the two germline ends. Written as DNA, the CDR3 is TGTGCCAGTAGTATAGTAGGAGGAGACAATGAGCAGTTCTTC. Its translation is CASSIVGGDNEQFF.

This rearrangement joins TRBV29-1 to TRBJ1-1; D is ambiguous. The V end lost 4 bases, the J end lost 5 bases, and 11 bases lay between the germline ends. CDR3 length: 12 amino acids. Germline CDR1 and CDR2: SQVTM and ANQGSEA. Here the CDR3 DNA reads TGCAGCGTTGTACTCAGAGGAACTGAAGCTTTCTTT. Translating it yields CSVVLRGTEAFF.

The chain employs TRBV2 and TRBJ2-1; 11 bases are a match to TRBD1. CDR3 length: 16 amino acids. The V and J ends lost 6 bases and 0 bases, in that order; junction bases with no gene match: 4. Germline V lookup: CDR1 SNHLY, CDR2 FYNNEI. This CDR3 reads CASRDRGRGSYNEQFF. CDR3 nucleotides: TGTGCCAGCAGGGACAGGGGGCGCGGCTCCTACAATGAGCAGTTCTTC. The full variable domain, completed using reference TRBV2 and TRBJ2-1, is EPEVTQTPSHQVTQMGQEVILRCVPISNHLYFYWYRQILGQKVEFLVSFYNNEISEKSEIFDDQFSVERPDGSNFTLKIRSTKLEDSAMYFCASRDRGRGSYNEQFFGPGTRLTVL.

The genes are TRBV30 and TRBJ2-3, with TRBD2 matching over 13 bases. From germline, CDR1 is GTSNPN and CDR2 SVGIG (reference sequence). V was clipped by 5 bases and J by 3 bases; unmatched bases: 2. This CDR3 comprises 14 residues. CDR3 protein: CAWGLAGETDTQYF. CDR3 nucleotide sequence: TGTGCCTGGGGACTAGCGGGGGAGACAGATACGCAGTATTTT. The whole variable domain, remainder taken from reference TRBV30 and TRBJ2-3, is SQTIHQWPATLVQPVGSPLSLECTVEGTSNPNLYWYRQAAGRGLQLLFYSVGIGQISSEVPQNLSASRPQDRQFILSSKKLLLSDSGFYLCAWGLAGETDTQYFGPGTRLTVL.

V usage is TRBV12-5 and J usage is TRBJ1-6; 8 positions agree with TRBD1. The CDR3 runs to 15 residues. J lost 8 bases, V lost 4 bases, and 7 bases had no gene match. Germline loops: CDR1 LGHNT, CDR2 FRNRAP. This chain's CDR3 is CASGSGQGRHSPLHF. As DNA, the CDR3 is TGTGCTAGTGGTTCCGGACAGGGCAGGCATTCACCCCTCCACTTT.